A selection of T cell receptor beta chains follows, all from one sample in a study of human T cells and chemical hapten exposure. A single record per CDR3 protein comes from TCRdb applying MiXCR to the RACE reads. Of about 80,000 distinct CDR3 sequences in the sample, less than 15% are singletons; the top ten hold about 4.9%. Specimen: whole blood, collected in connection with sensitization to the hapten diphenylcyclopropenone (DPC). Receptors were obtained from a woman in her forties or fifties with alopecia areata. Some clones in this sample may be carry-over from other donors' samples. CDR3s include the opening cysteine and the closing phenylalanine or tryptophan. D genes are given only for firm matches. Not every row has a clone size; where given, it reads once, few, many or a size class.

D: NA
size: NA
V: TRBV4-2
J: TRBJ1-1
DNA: TGTGCCAGCAGCCAGTCATCTTTGAGGTACACTGAAGCTTTCTTT
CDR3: CASSQSSLRYTEAFF

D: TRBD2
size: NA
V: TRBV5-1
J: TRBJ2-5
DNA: TGCGCCAGTTACCCCGGGACTAGCGGGGAGACCCAGTACTTC
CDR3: CASYPGTSGETQYF

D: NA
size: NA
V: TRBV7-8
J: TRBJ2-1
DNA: TGTGCCAGCAGCTTAACGACTAGAGGGAACAATGAGCAGTTCTTC
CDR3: CASSLTTRGNNEQFF

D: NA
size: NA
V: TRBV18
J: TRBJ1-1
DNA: TGTGCCAGCTCACCAGGGAACCAGAACACTGAAGCTTTCTTT
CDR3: CASSPGNQNTEAFF

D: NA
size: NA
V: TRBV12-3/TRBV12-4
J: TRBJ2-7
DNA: TGTGCCAGCAGTTACGCAGGGCCCCCCTACGAGCAGTACTTC
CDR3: CASSYAGPPYEQYF

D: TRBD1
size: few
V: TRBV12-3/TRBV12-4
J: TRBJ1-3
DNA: TGTGCCAGCAGCCGCAGGGACAGTAGAACAACTGGAAACACCATATATTTT
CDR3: CASSRRDSRTTGNTIYF

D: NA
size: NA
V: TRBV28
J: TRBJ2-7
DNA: NA
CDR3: CASSFGQGNLNF

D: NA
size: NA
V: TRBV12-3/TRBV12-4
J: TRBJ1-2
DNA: TGTGCCAGCAGTTTGGTGTCAGCTTCTAACTATGGCTACACCTTC
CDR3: CASSLVSASNYGYTF

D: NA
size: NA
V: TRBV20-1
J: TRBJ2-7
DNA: TGCAGTGCTAAAGATGTAGGCTACGAGCAGTACTTC
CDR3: CSAKDVGYEQYF

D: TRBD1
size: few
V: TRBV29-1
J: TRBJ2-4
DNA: TGCAGCGCTAGGACAGGGGGCGGAAACATTCAGTACTTC
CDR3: CSARTGGGNIQYF

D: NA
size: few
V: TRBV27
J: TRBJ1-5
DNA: TGTGCCAGCAGTTCCAACAGCCGCAATCAGCCCCAGCATTTT
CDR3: CASSSNSRNQPQHF

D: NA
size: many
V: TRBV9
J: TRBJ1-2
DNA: TGTGCCAGCAGCTTACTCTTAGACAGCGGCTACACCTTC
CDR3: CASSLLLDSGYTF

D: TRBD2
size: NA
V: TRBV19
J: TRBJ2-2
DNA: TGTGCCAGCGGGACTAGCGGGAGGGCGAACACCGGGGAGCTGTTTTTT
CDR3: CASGTSGRANTGELFF

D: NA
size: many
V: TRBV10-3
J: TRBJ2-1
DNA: TGTGCCATCAGTGAGTCGGTGGATGAGCAGTTCTTC
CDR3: CAISESVDEQFF